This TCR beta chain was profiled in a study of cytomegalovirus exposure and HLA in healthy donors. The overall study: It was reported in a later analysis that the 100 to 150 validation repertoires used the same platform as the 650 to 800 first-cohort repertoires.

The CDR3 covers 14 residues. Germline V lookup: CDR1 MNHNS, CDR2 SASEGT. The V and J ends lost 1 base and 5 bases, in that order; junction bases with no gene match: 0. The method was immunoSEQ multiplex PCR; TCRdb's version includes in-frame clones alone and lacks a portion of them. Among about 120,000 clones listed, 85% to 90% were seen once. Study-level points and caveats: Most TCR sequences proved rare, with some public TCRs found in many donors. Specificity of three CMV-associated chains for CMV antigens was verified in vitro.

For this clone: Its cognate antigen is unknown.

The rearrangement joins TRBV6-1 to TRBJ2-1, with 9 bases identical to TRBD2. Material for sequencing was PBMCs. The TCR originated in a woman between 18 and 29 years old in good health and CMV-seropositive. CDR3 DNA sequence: TGTGCCAGCAGTGAAGTAGCGGGGGACAATGAGCAGTTCTTC. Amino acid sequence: CASSEVAGDNEQFF.